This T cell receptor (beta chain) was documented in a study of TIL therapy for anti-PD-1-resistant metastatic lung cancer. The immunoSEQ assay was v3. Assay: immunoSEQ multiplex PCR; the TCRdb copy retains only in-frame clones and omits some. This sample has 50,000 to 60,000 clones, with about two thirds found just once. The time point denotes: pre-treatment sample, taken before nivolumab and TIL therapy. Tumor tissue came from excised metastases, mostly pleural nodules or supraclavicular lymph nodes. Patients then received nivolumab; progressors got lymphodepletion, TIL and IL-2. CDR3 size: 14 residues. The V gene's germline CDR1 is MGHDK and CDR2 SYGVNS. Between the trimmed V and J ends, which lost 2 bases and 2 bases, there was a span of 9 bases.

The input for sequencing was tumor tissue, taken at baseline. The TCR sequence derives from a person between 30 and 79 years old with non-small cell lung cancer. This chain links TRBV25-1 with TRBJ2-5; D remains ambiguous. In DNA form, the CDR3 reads TGTGCCAGCAGTGAAACCGAAACACAAGAGACCCAGTACTTC. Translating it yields CASSETETQETQYF.